This TCR beta chain emerged from a study of beta chain features in type 1 diabetes. In the study overall: Examination of sorted cells across all samples involved more than 85,000,000 cells.

Populations obtained by sorting all exceeded 95% purity. Expressed TCRB transcripts were sequenced because the isolated RNA had all been reverse transcribed beforehand. Data came from immunoSEQ multiplex PCR; TCRdb stores just in-frame clones and leaves some out. The table includes over 500,000 clones, around a sixth detected once. Germline V gives CDR1 MNHNS, CDR2 SASEGT. There are 13 residues in the CDR3. V dropped 8 bases and J dropped 4 bases, with 15 bases sitting between them. This clone was seen a few times. Other DNA variants within this sample encode the same CDR3. This sequence originates from a man in his late teens or twenties in good health. Sequenced input: naive CD4+ T cells from blood. The chain uses TRBV6-1 and TRBJ2-7, with D perhaps TRBD1 or TRBD2 (5 bases each). DNA for the CDR3: TGTGCCAGCCGCCGGGACCGAAATTACGAGCAGTACTTC. Its translation: CASRRDRNYEQYF.